The 11 T cell receptor beta chains below all came from one sample that was sequenced in a study of control samples from healthy donors and cancer patients. Libraries were prepared by immunoSEQ multiplex PCR; TCRdb keeps only in-frame clonotypes and omits some of them. The sample consists of approximately 90,000 clones, more than 70% of them appearing once. Specimen: blood. Source of these receptors: a middle-aged woman in good health.

This chain joins TRBV11-3 and TRBJ2-1, with D perhaps given as TRBD1 or TRBD2 (5 bases each). Deletions cut 1 base from V and 8 bases from J, with 6 bases between. The CDR3 has 12 residues. CDR1 is SGHNT and CDR2 is YENEEA in the germline V gene. DNA of the CDR3: TGTGCCAGCAGCTTAGGAGGGGATGAGCAGTTCTTC. This gives the protein CASSLGGDEQFF.

The chain couples TRBV27 to TRBJ2-1, with D possibly matching TRBD1 (6 bases). The length of the CDR3 is 13 residues. V dropped 4 bases and J dropped 2 bases, with 6 bases sitting between them. Germline CDR1 MNHEY, CDR2 SMNVEV (reference sequence). This CDR3 is CASSWDTYNEQFF. The CDR3 DNA reads TGTGCCAGCAGTTGGGACACCTACAATGAGCAGTTCTTC.

This clone was seen a handful of times. The genes are TRBV29-1 and TRBJ2-3; D unclear. This CDR3 comprises 13 residues. V lost 0 bases and J lost 1, with 5 bases in between. Germline assignment: CDR1 SQVTM and CDR2 ANQGSEA. CDR3 in amino acids: CSVEDPGTDTQYF. As DNA, the CDR3 is TGCAGCGTTGAAGATCCAGGCACAGATACGCAGTATTTT.

This clone is a singleton in its sample. The V and J genes are TRBV5-6 and TRBJ1-3, with TRBD1 matching 7 bases. The CDR3 is made up of 17 amino acids. J lost 0 bases, V lost 2 bases, and 8 bases had no gene match. Germline CDR1 reads SGHDT; CDR2 reads YYEEEE. CDR3 in amino acids: CASSFWTGLSSGNTIYF. The CDR3 bases are TGTGCCAGCAGCTTTTGGACAGGACTCAGCTCTGGAAACACCATATATTTT.

The chain links TRBV7-3 to TRBJ2-3; D not certain. The CDR3 runs 13 residues. Germline V gene lookup returns CDR1 SGHTA and CDR2 FQGTGA. Trimming pared 5 bases from V and 6 bases from J, leaving 12 bases between. As DNA, the CDR3 is TGTGCCAGCAGCCCCCCCAACGGGGATACGCAGTATTTT. It specifies CASSPPNGDTQYF. Complete variable domain (other parts from reference TRBV7-3 and TRBJ2-3): GAGVSQTPSNKVTEKGKYVELRCDPISGHTALYWYRQSLGQGPEFLIYFQGTGAADDSGLPNDRFFAVRPEGSVSTLKIQRTERGDSAVYLCASSPPNGDTQYFGPGTRLTVL.

This clone was seen a single time. The genes are TRBV27 and TRBJ2-1; D might be TRBD2 (7 bases). CDR3 length equals 14 residues. Trimming pared 1 base from V and 9 bases from J, leaving 13 bases between. CDR1 and CDR2 from the germline V gene are MNHEY and SMNVEV (reference sequence). The CDR3 reads CASSLLGGGGEQFF. CDR3 sequence (DNA): TGTGCCAGCAGTTTATTGGGGGGGGGCGGTGAGCAGTTCTTC.

J is TRBJ1-2 and V is TRBV21-1; TRBD1 is the table's D call, not checked against the DNA. TRBV21-1 corresponds to a pseudogene. This CDR3 spans 14 amino acids. CDR3 loop: CASSQGQENYGYTF. CDR3 DNA sequence: TGTGCCAGCAGCCAGGGACAGGAGAACTATGGCTACACCTTC.

The rearrangement uses TRBV10-3 and TRBJ2-4; no reliable D call. The CDR3 contains 15 residues. The germline gives CDR1 ENHRY, CDR2 SYGVKD. With 2 bases removed from V and 3 bases from J, the gap between germline ends came to 11 bases. In nucleotides, the CDR3 is TGTGCCATCAGTGAGACACAGCCTGGCAAAAACATTCAGTACTTC. This gives the protein CAISETQPGKNIQYF.

CDR3 sequence reads: CASSLTPQGNEQYF. The DNA for the CDR3 is TGTGCCAGCAGCCTTACTCCCCAGGGAAACGAGCAGTACTTC. The chain recombines TRBV3-1 (or the pseudogene TRBV3-2) with TRBJ2-7; D possibly corresponds to TRBD1 (5 bases). The CDR3 spans 14 residues. Looked up from germline, CDR1 is LGHDT and CDR2 is YNNKEL (reference sequence). Trimming left V 4 bases short and J 5 bases short, with 15 bases between.

The chain joins TRBV4-2 to TRBJ2-1, with 10 bases identical to TRBD2. Trimming removed 2 bases from V and 5 bases from J; junction bases left unmatched: 9. CDR3 size: 17 residues. Per germline, CDR1 LGHNA and CDR2 YNFKEQ. The DNA for the CDR3 is TGTGCCAGCAGCCAACCCGCTAGCGGGGGCTTAGACAATGAGCAGTTCTTC. Amino acids: CASSQPASGGLDNEQFF.

V and J are TRBV5-4 and TRBJ1-2, with 9 bases lining up with TRBD1. CDR3 length: 16 residues. CDR1 and CDR2 from the germline V gene are SGHNT and YYREEE (reference sequence). Trimming took 0 bases from V and 8 from J; bases not matched to a gene: 11. CDR3: CASSLGQGGPGGGYTF. The CDR3 nucleotides read TGTGCCAGCAGCTTGGGACAGGGGGGCCCTGGAGGAGGCTACACCTTC.